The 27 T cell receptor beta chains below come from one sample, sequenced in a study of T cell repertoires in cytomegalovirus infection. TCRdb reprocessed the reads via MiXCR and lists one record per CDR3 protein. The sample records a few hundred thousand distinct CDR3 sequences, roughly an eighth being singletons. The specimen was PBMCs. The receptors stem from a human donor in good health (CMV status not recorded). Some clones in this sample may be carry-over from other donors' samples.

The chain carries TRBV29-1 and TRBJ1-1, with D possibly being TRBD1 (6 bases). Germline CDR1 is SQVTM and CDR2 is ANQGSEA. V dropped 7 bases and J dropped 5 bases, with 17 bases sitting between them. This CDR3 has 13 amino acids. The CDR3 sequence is CSGEEGVRTEAFF. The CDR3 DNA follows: TGCAGCGGCGAGGAGGGGGTGAGGACTGAAGCTTTCTTT.

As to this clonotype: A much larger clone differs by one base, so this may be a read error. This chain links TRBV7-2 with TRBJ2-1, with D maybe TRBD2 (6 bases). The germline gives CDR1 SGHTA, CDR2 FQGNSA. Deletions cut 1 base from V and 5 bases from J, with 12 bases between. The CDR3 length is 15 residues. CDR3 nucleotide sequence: TGTGCCAGCAGCTTAGACATGGGACTGAACAATGAGCAGTTCTTC. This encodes CASSLDMGLNNEQFF.

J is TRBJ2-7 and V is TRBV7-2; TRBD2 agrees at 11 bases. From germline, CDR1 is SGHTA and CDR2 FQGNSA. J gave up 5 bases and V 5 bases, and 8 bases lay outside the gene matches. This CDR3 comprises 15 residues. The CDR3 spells CASSATSGRVDEQYF. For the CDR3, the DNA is TGTGCCAGCAGCGCCACTAGCGGGAGAGTGGACGAGCAGTACTTC.

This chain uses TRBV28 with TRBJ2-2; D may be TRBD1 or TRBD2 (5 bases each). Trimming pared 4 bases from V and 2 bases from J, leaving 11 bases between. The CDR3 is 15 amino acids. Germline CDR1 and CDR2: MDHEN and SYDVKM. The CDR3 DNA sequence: TGTGCCAGCAGTTCGGGGCTGGGTAACACCGGGGAGCTGTTTTTT. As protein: CASSSGLGNTGELFF.

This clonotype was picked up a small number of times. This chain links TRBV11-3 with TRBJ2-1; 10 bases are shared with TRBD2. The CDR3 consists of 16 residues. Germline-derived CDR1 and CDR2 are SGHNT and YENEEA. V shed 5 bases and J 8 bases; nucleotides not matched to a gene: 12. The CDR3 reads CASSPQPAGGPDEQFF. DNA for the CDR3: TGTGCCAGCAGCCCACAACCAGCGGGGGGGCCCGATGAGCAGTTCTTC.

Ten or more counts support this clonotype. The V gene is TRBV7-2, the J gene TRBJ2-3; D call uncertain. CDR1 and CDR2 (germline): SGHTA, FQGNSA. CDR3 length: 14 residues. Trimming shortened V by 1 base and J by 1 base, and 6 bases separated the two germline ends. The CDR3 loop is CASSLEIRTDTQYF. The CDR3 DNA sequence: TGTGCCAGCAGCTTAGAAATTCGCACAGATACGCAGTATTTT.

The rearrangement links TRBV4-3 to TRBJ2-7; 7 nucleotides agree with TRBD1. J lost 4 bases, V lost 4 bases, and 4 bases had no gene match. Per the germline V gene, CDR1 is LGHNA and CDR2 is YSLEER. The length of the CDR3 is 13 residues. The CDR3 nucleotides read TGCGCCAGCAGCCGGGACAGAGGTTACGAGCAGTACTTC. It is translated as CASSRDRGYEQYF.

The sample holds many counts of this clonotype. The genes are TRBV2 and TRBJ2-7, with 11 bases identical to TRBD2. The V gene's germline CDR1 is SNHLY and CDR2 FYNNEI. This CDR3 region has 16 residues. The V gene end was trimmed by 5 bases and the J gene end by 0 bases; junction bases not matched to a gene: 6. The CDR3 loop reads CASSSSTSGSSYEQYF. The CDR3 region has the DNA TGTGCCAGCAGTTCATCCACTAGCGGGAGCTCCTACGAGCAGTACTTC.

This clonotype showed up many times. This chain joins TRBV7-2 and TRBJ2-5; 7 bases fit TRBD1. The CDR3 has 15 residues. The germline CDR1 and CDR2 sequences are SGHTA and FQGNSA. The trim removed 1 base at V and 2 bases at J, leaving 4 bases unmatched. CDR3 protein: CASSLGQGIQETQYF. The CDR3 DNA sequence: TGTGCCAGCAGCTTAGGACAGGGAATACAAGAGACCCAGTACTTC. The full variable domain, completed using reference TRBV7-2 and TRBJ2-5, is GAGVSQSPSNKVTEKGKDVELRCDPISGHTALYWYRQSLGQGLEFLIYFQGNSAPDKSGLPSDRFSAERTGGSVSTLTIQRTQQEDSAVYLCASSLGQGIQETQYFGPGTRLLVL.

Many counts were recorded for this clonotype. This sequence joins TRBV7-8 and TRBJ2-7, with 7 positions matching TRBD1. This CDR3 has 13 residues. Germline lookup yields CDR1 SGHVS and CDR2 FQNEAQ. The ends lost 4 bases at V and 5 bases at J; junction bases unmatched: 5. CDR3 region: CASSYRQGNEQYF. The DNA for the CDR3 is TGTGCCAGCAGCTACAGACAGGGAAACGAGCAGTACTTC.

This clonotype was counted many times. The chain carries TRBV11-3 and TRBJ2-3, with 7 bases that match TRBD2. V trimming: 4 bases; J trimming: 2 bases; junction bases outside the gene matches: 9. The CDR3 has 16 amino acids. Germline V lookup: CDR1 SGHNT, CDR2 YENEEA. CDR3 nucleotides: TGTGCCAGCAGCTCCGGACTAGACCAACACACAGATACGCAGTATTTT. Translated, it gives CASSSGLDQHTDTQYF.

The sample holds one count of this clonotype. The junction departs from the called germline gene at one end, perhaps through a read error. The CDR3 protein is CASSSSNRNTGVLFF. The CDR3 DNA sequence: TGTGCCAGCAGTTCTTCAAACAGGAACACCGGGGTGCTGTTTTTT. The gene calls are TRBV6-2 or TRBV6-3 and TRBJ2-2; the D call may be TRBD1 or TRBD2 (5 bases each). The CDR3 covers 15 residues. In germline, CDR1 is MNHEY, CDR2 SVGEGT.

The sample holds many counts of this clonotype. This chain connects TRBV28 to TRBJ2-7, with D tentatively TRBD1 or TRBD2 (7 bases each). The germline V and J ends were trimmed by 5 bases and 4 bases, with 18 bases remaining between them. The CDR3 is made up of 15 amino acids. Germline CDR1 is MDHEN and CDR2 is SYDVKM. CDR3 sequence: CASSPGGAGEYEQYF. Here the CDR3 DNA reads TGTGCCAGCAGTCCAGGGGGTGCGGGAGAGTACGAGCAGTACTTC.

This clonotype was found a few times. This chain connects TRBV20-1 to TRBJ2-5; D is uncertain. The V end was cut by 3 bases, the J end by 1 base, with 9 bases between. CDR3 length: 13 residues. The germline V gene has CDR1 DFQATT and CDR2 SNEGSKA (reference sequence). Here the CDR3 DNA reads TGCAGTGCTAGTATGGTGGTCCAAGAGACCCAGTACTTC. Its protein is CSASMVVQETQYF.

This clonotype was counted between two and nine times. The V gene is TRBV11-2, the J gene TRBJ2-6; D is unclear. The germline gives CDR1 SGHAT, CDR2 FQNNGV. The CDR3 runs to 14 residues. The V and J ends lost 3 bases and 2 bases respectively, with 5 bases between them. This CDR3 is CASSFSAGANVLTF. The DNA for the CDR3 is TGTGCCAGCAGCTTTTCAGCTGGGGCCAACGTCCTGACTTTC.

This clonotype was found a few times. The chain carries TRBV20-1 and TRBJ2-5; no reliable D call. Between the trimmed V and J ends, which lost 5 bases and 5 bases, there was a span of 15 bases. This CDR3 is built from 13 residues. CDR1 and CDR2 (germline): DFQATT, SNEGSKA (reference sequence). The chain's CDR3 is CSAFFRPGETQYF. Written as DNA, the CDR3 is TGCAGTGCTTTTTTCCGACCTGGGGAGACCCAGTACTTC.

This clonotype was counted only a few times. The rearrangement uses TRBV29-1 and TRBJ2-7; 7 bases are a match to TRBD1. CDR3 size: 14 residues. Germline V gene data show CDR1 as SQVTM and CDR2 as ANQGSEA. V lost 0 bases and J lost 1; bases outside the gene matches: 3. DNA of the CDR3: TGCAGCGTTGAAGACCAGGGGGAATCCTACGAGCAGTACTTC. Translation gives CSVEDQGESYEQYF.

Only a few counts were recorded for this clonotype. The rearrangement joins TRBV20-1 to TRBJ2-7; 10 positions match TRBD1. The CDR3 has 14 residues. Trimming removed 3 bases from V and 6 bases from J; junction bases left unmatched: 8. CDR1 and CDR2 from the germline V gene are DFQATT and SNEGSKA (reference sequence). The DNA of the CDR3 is TGCAGTGCTAGCTACCGGGACAGGGGCAGCGAGCAGTACTTC. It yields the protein CSASYRDRGSEQYF.

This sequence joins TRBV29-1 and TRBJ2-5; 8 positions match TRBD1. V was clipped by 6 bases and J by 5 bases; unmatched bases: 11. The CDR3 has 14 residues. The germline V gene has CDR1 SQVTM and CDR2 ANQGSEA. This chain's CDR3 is CSVETDRVVETQYF. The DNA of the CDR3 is TGCAGCGTCGAGACGGACAGGGTCGTGGAGACCCAGTACTTC.

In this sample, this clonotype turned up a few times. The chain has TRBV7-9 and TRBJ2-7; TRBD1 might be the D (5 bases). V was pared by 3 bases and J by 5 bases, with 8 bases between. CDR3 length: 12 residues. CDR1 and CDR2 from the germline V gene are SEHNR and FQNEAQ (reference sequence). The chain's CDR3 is CASSFLGHEQYF. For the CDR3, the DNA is TGTGCCAGCAGCTTCCTGGGGCACGAGCAGTACTTC.

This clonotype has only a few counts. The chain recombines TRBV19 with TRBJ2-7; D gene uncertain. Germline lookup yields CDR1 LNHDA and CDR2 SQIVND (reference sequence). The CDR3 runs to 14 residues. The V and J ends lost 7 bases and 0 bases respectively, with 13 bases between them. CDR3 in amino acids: CASTPASSSYEQYF. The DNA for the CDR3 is TGTGCCAGTACCCCAGCGAGCAGCTCCTACGAGCAGTACTTC.

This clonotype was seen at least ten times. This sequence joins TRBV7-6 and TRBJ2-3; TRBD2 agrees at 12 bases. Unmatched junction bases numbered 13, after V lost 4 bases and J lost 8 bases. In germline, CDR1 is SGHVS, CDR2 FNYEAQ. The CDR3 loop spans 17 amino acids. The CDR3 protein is CASSSGLAGSNGGTQYF. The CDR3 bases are TGTGCCAGCAGCTCAGGACTAGCGGGGAGTAATGGAGGTACGCAGTATTTT.

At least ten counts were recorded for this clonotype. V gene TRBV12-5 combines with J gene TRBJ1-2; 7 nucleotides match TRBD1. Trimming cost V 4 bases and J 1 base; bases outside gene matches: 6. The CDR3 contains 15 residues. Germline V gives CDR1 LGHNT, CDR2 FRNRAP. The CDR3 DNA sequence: TGTGCTAGTGGTTGGGGACAGATCCTTAACTATGGCTACACCTTC. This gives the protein CASGWGQILNYGYTF. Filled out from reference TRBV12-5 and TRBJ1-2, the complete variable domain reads DARVTQTPRHKVTEMGQEVTMRCQPILGHNTVFWYRQTMMQGLELLAYFRNRAPLDDSGMPKDRFSAEMPDATLATLKIQPSEPRDSAVYFCASGWGQILNYGYTFGSGTRLTVV.

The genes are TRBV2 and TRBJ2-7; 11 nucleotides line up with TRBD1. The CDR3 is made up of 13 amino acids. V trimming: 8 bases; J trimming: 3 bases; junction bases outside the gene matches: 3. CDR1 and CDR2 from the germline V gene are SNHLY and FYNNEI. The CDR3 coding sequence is TGTGCCAGCGCCGGGACAGGGGGCTACGAGCAGTACTTC. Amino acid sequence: CASAGTGGYEQYF.

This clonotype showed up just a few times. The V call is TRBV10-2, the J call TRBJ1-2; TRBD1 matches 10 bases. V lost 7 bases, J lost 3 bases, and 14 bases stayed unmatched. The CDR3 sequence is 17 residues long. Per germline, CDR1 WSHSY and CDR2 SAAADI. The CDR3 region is CASTDRDRGRLDYGYTF. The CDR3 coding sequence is TGCGCCAGCACCGACCGGGACAGGGGACGCCTGGACTATGGCTACACCTTC.

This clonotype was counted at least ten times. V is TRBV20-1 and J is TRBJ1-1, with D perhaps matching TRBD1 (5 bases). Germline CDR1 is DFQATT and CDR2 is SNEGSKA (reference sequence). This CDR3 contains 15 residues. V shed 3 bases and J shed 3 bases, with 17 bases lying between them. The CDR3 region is CSARYFRDYDTEAFF. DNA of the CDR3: TGCAGTGCTAGGTACTTCAGGGATTACGACACTGAAGCTTTCTTT.

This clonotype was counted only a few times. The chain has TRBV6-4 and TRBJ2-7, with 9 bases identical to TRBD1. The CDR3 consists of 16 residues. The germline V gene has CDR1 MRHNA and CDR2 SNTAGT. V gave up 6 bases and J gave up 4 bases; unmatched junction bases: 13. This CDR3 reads CASSPSFGQGTYEQYF. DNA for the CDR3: TGTGCCAGCAGCCCCAGTTTTGGACAGGGGACTTACGAGCAGTACTTC.